Following are 18 T cell receptor beta chains from one sample sequenced in a study of identical twins. From the 5' RACE reads, TCRdb called clonotypes with MiXCR, one entry per CDR3 protein. The data hold under 350,000 distinct CDR3 sequences, with roughly 9.7% observed a single time. The sample also formed part of further work on yellow fever vaccine responses in identical twins.

Sequencing was performed on CD8+ T cells sorted from blood. Receptor source: a woman under 30 in good health.

The chain links TRBV6-2 or TRBV6-3 to TRBJ2-7; D is possibly TRBD1 (6 bases). V gave up 2 bases and J gave up 3 bases, with 20 bases separating them. Germline V gives CDR1 MNHEY, CDR2 SVGEGT. CDR3 size: 17 residues. CDR3 region: CASSYDGAGVDNYEQYF. The CDR3 DNA follows: TGTGCCAGCAGTTACGATGGGGCAGGGGTCGACAACTACGAGCAGTACTTC.

This chain connects TRBV4-1 to TRBJ2-3; possible D gene TRBD2, 5 bases. The V end was cut by 4 bases, the J end by 1 base, with 9 bases between. There are 14 residues in the CDR3. Germline V gene sequence: CDR1 MGHRA, CDR2 YSYEKL. The CDR3 nucleotides are TGCGCCAGCAGCCCCGTGGAGGGCACAGATACGCAGTATTTT. It codes for CASSPVEGTDTQYF.

This clonotype was seen at least ten times. The chain couples TRBV27 to TRBJ2-7; D remains unclear. Trimming stripped 6 bases from V and 4 bases from J, with 13 bases between. Germline V gene data show CDR1 as MNHEY and CDR2 as SMNVEV (reference sequence). This CDR3 region has 13 residues. The CDR3 spells CASSVGVGYEQYF. The CDR3 coding sequence is TGTGCCAGCAGCGTGGGTGTTGGGTACGAGCAGTACTTC.

In its sample, this clonotype was seen a few times. The J gene is TRBJ2-5, the V gene TRBV7-7; D is possibly TRBD1 (6 bases). This CDR3 is 13 amino acids long. CDR1 and CDR2 (germline): SSHAT, FNYEAQ (reference sequence). The chain's CDR3 is CATKRGNQETQYF. DNA of the CDR3: TGTGCTACTAAGAGGGGGAACCAAGAGACCCAGTACTTC. Combining the CDR3 with reference TRBV7-7 and TRBJ2-5 gives the whole variable domain GAGVSQSPRYKVTKRGQDVTLRCDPISSHATLYWYQQALGQGPEFLTYFNYEAQPDKSGLPSDRFSAERPEGSISTLTIQRTEQRDSAMYRCATKRGNQETQYFGPGTRLLVL.

V and J are TRBV7-9 and TRBJ2-7; D uncertain. This CDR3 has 15 residues. The V and J ends lost 4 bases and 2 bases respectively, with 15 bases between them. Germline V lookup: CDR1 SEHNR, CDR2 FQNEAQ (reference sequence). The CDR3 here is CASSSPKVDPYEQYF. CDR3 in DNA: TGTGCCAGCAGCTCCCCGAAAGTGGACCCCTACGAGCAGTACTTC.

The genes are TRBV4-3 and TRBJ2-3; D is unclear. Trimming stripped 0 bases from V and 0 bases from J, with 10 bases between. This CDR3 comprises 16 residues. The germline V gene has CDR1 LGHNA and CDR2 YSLEER. Here the CDR3 reads CASSQDLGTSTDTQYF. CDR3 in DNA: TGCGCCAGCAGCCAAGATCTAGGTACGAGCACAGATACGCAGTATTTT.

V is TRBV12-3 or TRBV12-4 and J is TRBJ2-1, with 8 bases matching TRBD2. This CDR3 is built from 15 residues. The trim removed 6 bases at V and 6 bases at J, leaving 10 bases unmatched. The CDR3 region is CASSLYREGRNEQFF. CDR3 bases: TGTGCCAGCAGCCTCTACCGGGAGGGCCGCAATGAGCAGTTCTTC.

J is TRBJ2-3 and V is TRBV6-2 or TRBV6-3; TRBD2 matches at 7 bases. Looked up from germline, CDR1 is MNHEY and CDR2 is SVGEGT. The ends lost 5 bases at V and 2 bases at J; junction bases unmatched: 4. This CDR3 is 14 amino acids long. The CDR3 region has the DNA TGTGCCAGCAGTCCCGGGAGGCTCACAGATACGCAGTATTTT. Protein sequence: CASSPGRLTDTQYF.

This clonotype showed up many times. The chain employs TRBV29-1 and TRBJ2-1, with D maybe TRBD1 (6 bases). V was clipped by 1 base and J by 0 bases, with 13 bases between them. CDR3 length equals 16 residues. Germline values: CDR1 SQVTM, CDR2 ANQGSEA. The DNA of the CDR3 is TGCAGCGTTGAAGCCCAAACAGGGAGCTCCTACAATGAGCAGTTCTTC. Protein product: CSVEAQTGSSYNEQFF.

In its sample, this clonotype was seen a few times. V usage is TRBV4-2 and J usage is TRBJ2-3; TRBD2 aligns across 11 bases. V lost 4 bases, J lost 5 bases, and 8 bases stayed unmatched. This CDR3 has 16 residues. Germline CDR1 LGHNA, CDR2 YNFKEQ. CDR3 loop: CASSPLAGGPLDTQYF. CDR3 nucleotides: TGTGCCAGCAGCCCGTTAGCGGGAGGGCCATTAGATACGCAGTATTTT.

A single count supports this clonotype. A read error may produce the germline difference seen at one junction end. The V call is TRBV7-7, the J call TRBJ2-5; 11 positions match TRBD1. Germline CDR1 is SSHAT and CDR2 is FNYEAQ (reference sequence). This CDR3 is 15 amino acids long. The CDR3 spells CASSLGDRGYETQYF. Here the CDR3 DNA reads TGTGCTAGCAGCTTAGGGGACAGGGGGTATGAGACCCAGTACTTC.

V is TRBV6-1 and J is TRBJ2-3; tentatively, D is TRBD1 or TRBD2 (6 bases each). The CDR3 consists of 15 residues. The germline V and J ends were trimmed by 6 bases and 11 bases, with 24 bases remaining between them. Germline CDR1 and CDR2: MNHNS and SASEGT. The CDR3: CASSSGGGPQGGQYF. The DNA of the CDR3 is TGTGCCAGCAGCTCGGGTGGGGGGCCTCAGGGTGGGCAGTATTTT.

This clonotype has a count of ten or more. The V call is TRBV6-5, the J call TRBJ2-7; D remains ambiguous. This CDR3 is 14 amino acids long. Germline assignment: CDR1 MNHEY and CDR2 SVGAGI. With 2 bases removed from V and 2 bases from J, the gap between germline ends came to 10 bases. CDR3 amino acids: CASSYGEATYEQYF. CDR3 DNA: TGTGCCAGCAGTTACGGAGAAGCTACCTACGAGCAGTACTTC.

There are a few counts of this clonotype. The DNA is omitted, as the CDR3 cannot be located on it reliably, and the CDR3 follows TCRdb's listing. V gene TRBV6-5 combines with J gene TRBJ1-2. The CDR3 length equals 14 residues, ends included. From germline, CDR1 is MNHEY and CDR2 SVGAGI. The CDR3 region is CASSSSTGPYGYTF.

This clonotype has ten or more counts. In nucleotides, the CDR3 is TGTGCCAGCAGTTTGTCGATGGATGGTTTAGTCTACGAGCAGTACTTC. Amino acid sequence: CASSLSMDGLVYEQYF. The genes are TRBV27 and TRBJ2-7, with no clear D. The CDR3 sequence is 16 residues long. Trimming took off 3 bases at V and 3 bases at J, with 18 bases between the two ends. Per germline, CDR1 MNHEY and CDR2 SMNVEV (reference sequence).

The sample holds many counts of this clonotype. J is TRBJ2-4 and V is TRBV10-3; D is possibly TRBD1 or TRBD2 (5 bases each). Germline CDR1 ENHRY, CDR2 SYGVKD. The V and J ends lost 11 bases and 4 bases respectively, with 15 bases between them. This CDR3 is 13 amino acids long. The CDR3 DNA sequence: TGTGCCTCGGGTGGGGACGGAAAAAACATTCAGTACTTC. Its translation: CASGGDGKNIQYF.

The gene calls are TRBV7-9 and TRBJ2-3, with a possible D match to TRBD1 (5 bases). The germline gives CDR1 SEHNR, CDR2 FQNEAQ (reference sequence). Trimming shortened V by 1 base and J by 5 bases, and 19 bases separated the two germline ends. The CDR3 sequence is 17 residues long. The CDR3 protein is CASSLERGSSFRDTQYF. The CDR3 nucleotides read TGTGCCAGCAGCTTAGAAAGGGGCTCCTCCTTTAGAGATACGCAGTATTTT.

The chain recombines TRBV29-1 with TRBJ2-7, with 11 bases that match TRBD2. The length of the CDR3 is 12 residues. CDR1 is SQVTM, CDR2 ANQGSEA, per germline. The V gene end was trimmed by 7 bases and the J gene end by 3 bases; junction bases not matched to a gene: 2. For the CDR3, the DNA is TGCAGCGGAGGGACTAGCGGCTACGAGCAGTACTTC. It specifies CSGGTSGYEQYF.